These T cell receptor beta chains were read from a single sample in a study of early T cells in non-severe SARS-CoV-2 infection. MiXCR, applied by TCRdb to the 5' RACE reads, yields one record per CDR3 protein. Seen here are tens of thousands of distinct CDR3 sequences, 4% to 5.5% observed once, and the top ten hold about 20%. Sequencing used whole blood. Source of these receptors: an adult who was a healthcare worker with PCR-confirmed SARS-CoV-2 infection or an uninfected control (not recorded which). CDR3s include the opening cysteine and the closing phenylalanine or tryptophan. The D gene is left open where the match is weak. For some rows the clone size is stated as once, few or many, or as a class when expanded; others skip it.

>few|-|TRBV7-3|TRBJ2-3
TGTGCCAGCAGCCCAACACAGGGAGCAGATACGCAGTATTTT
CASSPTQGADTQYF
>many|TRBD1|TRBV18|TRBJ1-1
TGTGCCAGCTCACCAGACAGGGTGAACACTGAAGCTTTCTTT
CASSPDRVNTEAFF
>many|-|TRBV12-3/TRBV12-4|TRBJ1-2
TGTGCCAGCAGTTACGGACTTTATGGCTACACCTTC
CASSYGLYGYTF
>many|-|TRBV28|TRBJ2-7
TGTGCCAGCAGTTTATCGAGGTACGAGCAGTACTTC
CASSLSRYEQYF
>-|-|TRBV4-3|TRBJ2-5
TGCGCCAGCAGCCATTATAGTGGTCAAGAGACCCAGTACTTC
CASSHYSGQETQYF
>many|-|TRBV24-1|TRBJ1-5
TGTGCCACCAGTGATTCAAAAACAGGGAGGAATCAGCCCCAGCATTTT
CATSDSKTGRNQPQHF
>many|-|TRBV27|TRBJ2-7
TGTGCCAGCAGTTCCATCCGGGGCTCCTACGAGCAGTACTTC
CASSSIRGSYEQYF
>few|-|TRBV7-2|TRBJ2-5
TGTGCCAGCAGCTCCCTGATCGTACAAGAGACCCAGTACTTC
CASSSLIVQETQYF
>-|TRBD2|TRBV29-1|TRBJ2-1
TGCAGCGCCTTAGCGGGGAGCTCCTACAATGAGCAGTTCTTC
CSALAGSSYNEQFF
>few|TRBD1|TRBV28|TRBJ1-4
TGTGCCAGCAACGTAGGGGACAGGAATGAAAAACTGTTTTTT
CASNVGDRNEKLFF
>many|-|TRBV7-6|TRBJ1-4
TGTGCCAGCAGCCCAATCCGGGGGCCATCGAGTGAAAAACTGTTTTTT
CASSPIRGPSSEKLFF
>-|TRBD2|TRBV6-2/TRBV6-3|TRBJ2-7
TGTGCCAGCAGTTACGTGGCTAGCGGGAGATACGAGCAGTACTTC
CASSYVASGRYEQYF
>-|-|TRBV2|TRBJ2-7
TGTGCCAGCAGTGAAATGCTGTTTACCTACGAGCAGTACTTC
CASSEMLFTYEQYF
>-|TRBD2|TRBV9|TRBJ2-6
TGTGCCAGCAGCGAGCTTCCGGGACTAGCGGGAGATGGGGCCAACGTCCTGACTTTC
CASSELPGLAGDGANVLTF
>few|-|TRBV14|TRBJ1-2
TGTGCCAGCAGCCCTTCGGGGAGGTTCGGCGGCTACACCTTC
CASSPSGRFGGYTF
>few|TRBD2|TRBV2|TRBJ2-1
TGTGCCAGCAGTGAGGGACTAGCGCTCTTCTACAATGAGCAGTTCTTC
CASSEGLALFYNEQFF
>many|-|TRBV28|TRBJ1-5
TGTGCCAGCACGGCCCCGAATCAGCCCCAGCATTTT
CASTAPNQPQHF
>-|-|TRBV29-1|TRBJ2-1
TGCAGCGCCGTGTCTGGAGGGCCCTACAATGAGCAGTTCTTC
CSAVSGGPYNEQFF
>many|-|TRBV18|TRBJ2-7
TGTGCCAGCTCACCAGCGATGGGGGGCGAGCAGTACTTC
CASSPAMGGEQYF
>many|TRBD2|TRBV7-3|TRBJ2-1
TGTGCCAGCAGCTTAAACCGCGTAGCGGGAGCTTCTGAGCAGTTCTTC
CASSLNRVAGASEQFF
>few|TRBD1|TRBV7-3|TRBJ2-2
TGTGCCAGCAGCAAAGGGACAGCCACTAACACCGGGGAGCTGTTTTTT
CASSKGTATNTGELFF
>many|-|TRBV27|TRBJ1-5
TGTGCCAGCAGTCTAGGGTTGGGGAGCAATCAGCCCCAGCATTTT
CASSLGLGSNQPQHF
>many|-|TRBV7-8|TRBJ2-1
TGTGCCAGCAGCCCTAGTGGGGCTGCGCGAGATGAGCAGTTCTTC
CASSPSGAARDEQFF
>many|-|TRBV27|TRBJ1-4
TGTGCCAGCAGTTTAGACCCCGCCGGGGGGAGCGAAAAACTGTTTTTT
CASSLDPAGGSEKLFF
>many|-|TRBV29-1|TRBJ2-5
TGCAGCGCCCAGGGGGGGCGCCTAGAGACCCAGTACTTC
CSAQGGRLETQYF
>medium-sized|TRBD1|TRBV4-2|TRBJ2-2
TGTGCCAGCAGCCAGGCCCTGGGACAGGGGAGGATCGGGGAGCTGTTTTTT
CASSQALGQGRIGELFF
>-|TRBD2|TRBV3-1|TRBJ2-3
TGTGCCAGCAGCCAATCCTTAGCGGGGGTGACGCAGTATTTT
CASSQSLAGVTQYF
>few|-|TRBV27|TRBJ1-3
TGTGCCAGCAGTTTTCAAAGTTCTGGAAACACCATATATTTT
CASSFQSSGNTIYF
>many|-|TRBV29-1|TRBJ2-5
TGCAGCGTTCCTGTAGAGGGGTGCCAGTACTTC
CSVPVEGCQYF
>medium-sized|-|TRBV6-1|TRBJ2-7
TGTGCCACCCTGGGGTACGAGCAGTACTTC
CATLGYEQYF
>many|-|TRBV4-2|TRBJ1-2
TGTGCCAGCAGCCAAGGGACGGTCAACTATGGCTACACCTTC
CASSQGTVNYGYTF
>many|TRBD1|TRBV27|TRBJ1-2
TGTGCCAGCAGTTCGCAGGGGGCAAATAACTATGGCTACACCTTC
CASSSQGANNYGYTF
>many|-|TRBV20-1|TRBJ1-1
TGCAGTGCCAAGAACAGGGAAGGGCCTGAAGCTTTCTTT
CSAKNREGPEAFF
>many|-|TRBV18|TRBJ2-3
TGTGCCAGCTCCCTCACCGGCCGGGCTCGGAGAGGGAGCACAGATACGCAGTATTTT
CASSLTGRARRGSTDTQYF
>many|-|TRBV18|TRBJ2-2
TGTGCCAGCTCACCACCGGGGGGCACGGACACCGGGGAGCTGTTTTTT
CASSPPGGTDTGELFF
>many|TRBD1|TRBV24-1|TRBJ2-2
TGTGCCACCAGTGATTCCGGACAGGCCGGGGAGCTGTTTTTT
CATSDSGQAGELFF
>-|-|TRBV7-2|TRBJ2-2
TGTGCCAGCAGCTTAGAGCCAGCGGAGAACACCGGGGAGCTGTTTTTT
CASSLEPAENTGELFF